This T cell receptor beta chain appears in the sequencing data of a study of T cell responses to AZD1222 COVID-19 vaccine. Whole-study findings and limits: The donor cohort was predominantly white British with a female majority, and clonal diversity may have been underestimated.

The V gene's germline CDR1 is LNHNV and CDR2 YYDKDF (reference sequence). This CDR3 has 15 residues. Trimming cost V 2 bases and J 1 base, with 6 bases left between them. A remark on this clone: Its antigen is undetermined.

Some clones are missing from TCRdb's copy, which holds only in-frame ones; the method was immunoSEQ multiplex PCR. Here the sample spans some 120,000 clones, about 90% being singletons. J is TRBJ2-6 and V is TRBV15; no definite D call. This TCR was recovered from an adult in good health. The sample in question was peripheral blood, obtained on day 0 of AZD1222 vaccination. CDR3 sequence (DNA): TGTGCCACCAGCAGACCCTTATCTGGGGCCAACGTCCTGACTTTC. It is translated as CATSRPLSGANVLTF.